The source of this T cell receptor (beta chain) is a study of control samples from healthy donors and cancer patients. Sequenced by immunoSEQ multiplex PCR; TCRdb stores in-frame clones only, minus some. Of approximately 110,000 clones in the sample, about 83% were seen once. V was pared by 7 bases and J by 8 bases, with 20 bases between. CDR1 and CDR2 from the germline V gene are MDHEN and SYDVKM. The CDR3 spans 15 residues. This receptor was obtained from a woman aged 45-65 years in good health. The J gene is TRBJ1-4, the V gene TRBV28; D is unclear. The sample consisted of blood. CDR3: CASMVGARTWEKLFF. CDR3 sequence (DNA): TGTGCCAGCATGGTTGGAGCAAGGACGTGGGAAAAACTGTTTTTT.